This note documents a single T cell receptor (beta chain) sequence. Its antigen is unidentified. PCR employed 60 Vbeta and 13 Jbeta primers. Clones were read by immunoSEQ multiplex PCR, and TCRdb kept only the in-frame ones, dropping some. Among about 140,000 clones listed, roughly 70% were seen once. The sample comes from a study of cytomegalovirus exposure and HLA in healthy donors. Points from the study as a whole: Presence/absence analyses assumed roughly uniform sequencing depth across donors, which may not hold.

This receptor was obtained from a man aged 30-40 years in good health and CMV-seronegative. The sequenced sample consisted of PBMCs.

The CDR3 region is CASSRGQGINNEQFF. In nucleotides, the CDR3 is TGTGCCAGCAGCAGGGGACAGGGGATTAACAATGAGCAGTTCTTC. V usage is TRBV27 and J usage is TRBJ2-1, with 10 positions matching TRBD1. V shed 6 bases and J 5 bases; nucleotides not matched to a gene: 7. CDR1 MNHEY and CDR2 SMNVEV come from the germline V gene (reference sequence). The CDR3 runs to 15 residues.